Following are 8 T cell receptor beta chains from one sample sequenced in a study of blood T cell repertoires in COVID-19 (dated by TCRdb to 2018 to 2021). The library was generated by the immunoSEQ multiplex PCR assay. TCRdb provides this immuneACCESS table in a form limited to in-frame rearrangements. Some clones are lacking; in checked studies, under half of them reflect an unresolved V gene, and why the rest are absent is not known. Here the sample has approximately 170,000 clones; around 85% occur a single time. Together, the top ten hold approximately 1.2% of the sample. Source material: peripheral blood. These TCRs come from a man aged 55 to 70 who had recovered from COVID-19.

CDR3 DNA sequence: TGTGCCACCAGTGCGACCGGGACAGCAACCGAGAGCAATCAGCCCCAGCATTTT. Amino acid sequence: CATSATGTATESNQPQHF. V gene TRBV24-1 combines with J gene TRBJ1-5; 7 bases map to TRBD1. V shed 5 bases and J 1 base; nucleotides not matched to a gene: 13. The CDR3 covers 18 residues. The germline V gene encodes CDR1 KGHDR and CDR2 SFDVKD.

The chain uses TRBV5-8 and TRBJ1-2, with D tentatively TRBD1 (5 bases). The V end was cut by 1 base, the J end by 6 bases, with 10 bases between. Germline CDR1 and CDR2: SGHTS and YDEGEE. The CDR3 spans 13 residues. Here the CDR3 reads CASSLRLGHGYTF. CDR3 bases: TGTGCCAGCAGCTTGAGGTTGGGGCATGGCTACACCTTC. The full variable domain, completed using reference TRBV5-8 and TRBJ1-2, is EAGVTQSPTHLIKTRGQQATLRCSPISGHTSVYWYQQALGLGLQFLLWYDEGEERNRGNFPPRFSGRQFPNYSSELNVNALELEDSALYLCASSLRLGHGYTFGSGTRLTVV.

This clone was seen a handful of times. This chain joins TRBV29-1 and TRBJ1-2, with D possibly TRBD1 on 6 matching bases. Germline V CDR1 and CDR2: SQVTM, ANQGSEA. Trimming took off 1 base at V and 4 bases at J, with 7 bases between the two ends. The CDR3 is 12 amino acids. CDR3 sequence: CSVEGGPYGYTF. As DNA, the CDR3 is TGCAGCGTTGAAGGGGGGCCCTATGGCTACACCTTC.

V is TRBV5-1 and J is TRBJ2-5; a possible D gene is TRBD2 (5 bases). CDR1 and CDR2 from the germline V gene are SGHRS and YFSETQ. The V and J ends lost 5 bases and 3 bases respectively, with 23 bases between them. The length of the CDR3 is 17 residues. For the CDR3, the DNA is TGCGCCAGCAGTACGAGGTTTACACCATCGCGGGAAGAGACCCAGTACTTC. Protein product: CASSTRFTPSREETQYF. Variable domain in full (rest from reference TRBV5-1 and TRBJ2-5): KAGVTQTPRYLIKTRGQQVTLSCSPISGHRSVSWYQQTPGQGLQFLFEYFSETQRNKGNFPGRFSGRQFSNSRSEMNVSTLELGDSALYLCASSTRFTPSREETQYFGPGTRLLVL.

The chain employs TRBV5-1 and TRBJ2-7, with 9 positions matching TRBD1. The J segment lost 4 bases and the V segment lost 5 bases, leaving 7 bases of the junction unmatched. Germline CDR1 and CDR2: SGHRS and YFSETQ. The CDR3 extends over 14 amino acids. The CDR3 region is CASRHPTGGYEQYF. CDR3 coding DNA: TGCGCCAGCAGGCATCCGACAGGGGGTTACGAGCAGTACTTC.

In its sample, this clone was seen once. V usage is TRBV10-3 and J usage is TRBJ1-1; TRBD1 is a possible D gene (6 bases). Germline V gives CDR1 ENHRY, CDR2 SYGVKD. The CDR3 is 12 amino acids. Trimming took 6 bases from V and 3 from J, leaving 8 bases between them. In DNA, the CDR3 is TGTGCCATCAGACAGGGAGACACTGAAGCTTTCTTT. It codes for CAIRQGDTEAFF.

This chain links TRBV5-5 with TRBJ2-5, with 8 bases matching TRBD1. Germline loops: CDR1 SGHKS, CDR2 YYEKEE (reference sequence). The CDR3 loop spans 17 amino acids. With V trimmed by 0 bases and J by 5 bases, 12 bases remained unmatched. The CDR3 DNA follows: TGTGCCAGCAGCTTGGGCCCAGGGGGCGCAGTGGGTGAGACCCAGTACTTC. It codes for CASSLGPGGAVGETQYF.

The chain joins TRBV6-5 to TRBJ1-6; a possible D gene is TRBD1 (5 bases). The CDR3 has 14 residues. Germline loops: CDR1 MNHEY, CDR2 SVGAGI. V was shortened by 10 bases and J by 0 bases, with 10 bases between the two germline ends. The CDR3, as DNA: TGTGCCATTTCAACAGGCTCCTATAATTCACCCCTCCACTTT. Protein sequence: CAISTGSYNSPLHF.